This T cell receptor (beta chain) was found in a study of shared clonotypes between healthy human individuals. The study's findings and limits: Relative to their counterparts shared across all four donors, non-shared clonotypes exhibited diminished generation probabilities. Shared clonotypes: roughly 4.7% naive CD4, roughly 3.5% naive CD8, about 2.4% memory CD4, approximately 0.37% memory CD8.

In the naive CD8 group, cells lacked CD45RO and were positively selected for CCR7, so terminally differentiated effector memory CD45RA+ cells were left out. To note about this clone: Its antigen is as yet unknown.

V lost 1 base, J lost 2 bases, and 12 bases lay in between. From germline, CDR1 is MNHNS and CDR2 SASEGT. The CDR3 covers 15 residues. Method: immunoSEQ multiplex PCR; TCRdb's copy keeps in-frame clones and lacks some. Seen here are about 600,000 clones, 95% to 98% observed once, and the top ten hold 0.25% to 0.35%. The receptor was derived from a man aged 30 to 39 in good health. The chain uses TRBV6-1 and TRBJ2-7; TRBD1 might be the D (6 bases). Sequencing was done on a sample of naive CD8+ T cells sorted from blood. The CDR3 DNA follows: TGTGCCAGCAGTGAAGGCCAGGGGCGACCCTACGAGCAGTACTTC. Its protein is CASSEGQGRPYEQYF.